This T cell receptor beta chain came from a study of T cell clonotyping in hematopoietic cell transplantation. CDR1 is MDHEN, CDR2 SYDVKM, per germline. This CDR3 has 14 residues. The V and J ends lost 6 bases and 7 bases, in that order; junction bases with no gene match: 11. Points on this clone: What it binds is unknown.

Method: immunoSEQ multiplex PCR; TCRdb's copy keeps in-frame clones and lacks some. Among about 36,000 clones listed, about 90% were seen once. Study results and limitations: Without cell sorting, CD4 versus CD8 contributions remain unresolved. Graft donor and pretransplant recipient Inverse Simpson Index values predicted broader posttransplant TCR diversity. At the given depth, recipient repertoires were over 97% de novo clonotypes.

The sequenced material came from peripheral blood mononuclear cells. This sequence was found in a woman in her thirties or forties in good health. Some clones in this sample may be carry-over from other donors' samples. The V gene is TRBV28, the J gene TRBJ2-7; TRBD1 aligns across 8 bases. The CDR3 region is CASSGTGRGFEQYF. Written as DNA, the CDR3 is TGTGCCAGCAGCGGGACAGGTAGGGGTTTTGAGCAGTACTTC.